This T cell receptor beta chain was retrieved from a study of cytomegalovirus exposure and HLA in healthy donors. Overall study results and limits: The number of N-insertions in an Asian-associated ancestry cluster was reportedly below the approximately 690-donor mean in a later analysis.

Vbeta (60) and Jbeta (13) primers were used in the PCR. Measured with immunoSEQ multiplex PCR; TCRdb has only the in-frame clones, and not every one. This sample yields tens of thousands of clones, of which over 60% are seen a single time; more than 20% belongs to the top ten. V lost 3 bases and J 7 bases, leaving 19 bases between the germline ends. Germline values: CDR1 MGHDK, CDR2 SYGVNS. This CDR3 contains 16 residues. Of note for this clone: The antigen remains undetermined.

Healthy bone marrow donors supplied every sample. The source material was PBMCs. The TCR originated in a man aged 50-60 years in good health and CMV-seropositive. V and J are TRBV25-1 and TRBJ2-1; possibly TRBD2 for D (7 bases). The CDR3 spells CASSEPGRGAGNEQFF. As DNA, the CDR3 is TGTGCCAGCAGTGAGCCGGGACGGGGGGCCGGGAATGAGCAGTTCTTC.